The entry that follows covers one TCR beta chain sequence. In the original analysis: Estimated nucleated cell counts came from reference gene primer amplification. Sequencing was performed with immunoSEQ multiplex PCR; in TCRdb, only in-frame clones are kept and a portion is missing. The DNA was the basis for D and trimming; V, J and clone size are from that table. The repertoire consists of 180,000 or so clones, with 86% occurring once and the leading ten covering 0.99%. The data were obtained in a study of blood T cell repertoires in COVID-19. Looking at the study overall: Whether acute or convalescent, the COVID-19 samples came from the United States, Italy and Spain. T cells, B-cell-depleted T cells, or PBMCs supplied cDNA or gDNA.

CDR1 is GTSNPN, CDR2 SVGIG, per germline (reference sequence). V lost 4 bases to trimming and J lost 7 bases; unmatched junction nucleotides: 4. There are 14 residues in the CDR3. This receptor was taken from a man between 18 and 29 years old with acute or convalescent COVID-19. Input material: peripheral blood. The chain joins TRBV30 to TRBJ2-1, with 13 bases identical to TRBD2. The CDR3 sequence is CAWTLAGGPNEQFF. The CDR3, as DNA: TGTGCCTGGACACTAGCGGGGGGGCCAAATGAGCAGTTCTTC.